The rows below give T cell receptor beta chains drawn from one sample of a study of vaccination effects on CD4 cells after COVID-19. No antigens are known for them. Sequencing used immunoSEQ multiplex PCR; TCRdb keeps in-frame clones, though not all of them. The data contain 15,000 or so clones, about 70% of them singletons. The sample was CD4+ T cells from PBMCs cultured with HCoV-NL63 spike peptides, taken after COVID-19 vaccination. These receptors were obtained from a human donor who had a prior SARS-CoV-2 infection. Both conserved end residues are part of each CDR3. Each record gives: clone size, V gene, J gene, D gene, CDR3 DNA, CDR3 protein. D genes are given only for firm matches. Clone sizes are given selectively: once, few, many, or a class where the clone is expanded.

clone_size: NA
v_call: TRBV5-1
j_call: TRBJ2-3
d_call: NA
cdr3_nt: TGCGCCAGCAGCGTAAATTATGGAGAACAGTATTTT
cdr3_aa: CASSVNYGEQYF

clone_size: once
v_call: TRBV6-2/TRBV6-3
j_call: TRBJ2-3
d_call: TRBD2
cdr3_nt: TGTGCCAGCAGTAGACCGGGACTAGTCACAGATACGCAGTATTTT
cdr3_aa: CASSRPGLVTDTQYF

clone_size: few
v_call: TRBV11-3
j_call: TRBJ2-7
d_call: NA
cdr3_nt: TGTGCCAGCAGCCATGATCCTTACTACGAGCAGTACTTC
cdr3_aa: CASSHDPYYEQYF

clone_size: once
v_call: TRBV19
j_call: TRBJ1-5
d_call: NA
cdr3_nt: TGTGCCAGTAGTATTAGGAGCGGCAATCAGCCCCAGCATTTT
cdr3_aa: CASSIRSGNQPQHF

clone_size: NA
v_call: TRBV30
j_call: TRBJ1-4
d_call: TRBD1
cdr3_nt: TGTGCCCTCACAGGGGTTGGGGAAAAACTGTTTTTT
cdr3_aa: CALTGVGEKLFF

clone_size: NA
v_call: TRBV5-1
j_call: TRBJ2-1
d_call: TRBD2
cdr3_nt: TGCGCCAGCAGCCCACAAGCGGGGGGGCCTGGTAATGAGCAGTTCTTC
cdr3_aa: CASSPQAGGPGNEQFF

clone_size: few
v_call: TRBV11-3
j_call: TRBJ2-7
d_call: NA
cdr3_nt: TGTGCCAGCAGCGCAGCTGGCAAAGCCTACGAGCAGTACTTC
cdr3_aa: CASSAAGKAYEQYF

clone_size: few
v_call: TRBV5-1
j_call: TRBJ2-1
d_call: TRBD2
cdr3_nt: TGCGCCAGCAGCTTGGGGACTAGCGGGAGGGGCTACAATGAGCAGTTCTTC
cdr3_aa: CASSLGTSGRGYNEQFF

clone_size: NA
v_call: TRBV18
j_call: TRBJ2-5
d_call: TRBD1
cdr3_nt: TGTGCCAGCTCAACTCAGACAGGGGGCGGGGAGACCCAGTACTTC
cdr3_aa: CASSTQTGGGETQYF

clone_size: NA
v_call: TRBV29-1
j_call: TRBJ1-1
d_call: NA
cdr3_nt: TGCAGCGTTGAAGCTGGGGTGGTGGCGCGGCCTGAAGCTTTCTTT
cdr3_aa: CSVEAGVVARPEAFF

clone_size: few
v_call: TRBV4-1
j_call: TRBJ2-7
d_call: NA
cdr3_nt: TGCGCCAGCAGCCAAGGGCCCAGGGGAGACGAGCAGTACTTC
cdr3_aa: CASSQGPRGDEQYF

clone_size: NA
v_call: TRBV5-6
j_call: TRBJ2-5
d_call: TRBD2
cdr3_nt: TGTGCCAGCAGCTTGTATCATAGCGGGAGGACCGAGACCCAGTACTTC
cdr3_aa: CASSLYHSGRTETQYF

clone_size: medium-sized
v_call: TRBV30
j_call: TRBJ1-3
d_call: NA
cdr3_nt: TGTGCCTGGAGTGACAAACAGTTTCTTGGAAACACCATATATTTT
cdr3_aa: CAWSDKQFLGNTIYF

clone_size: NA
v_call: TRBV2
j_call: TRBJ1-2
d_call: NA
cdr3_nt: TGTGCCAGCAGTTTAAGGGGCTACACCTTC
cdr3_aa: CASSLRGYTF

clone_size: NA
v_call: TRBV5-1
j_call: TRBJ1-1
d_call: TRBD1
cdr3_nt: TGCGCCAGCAGCTTTAGGACAGGGCTGAACACTGAAGCTTTCTTT
cdr3_aa: CASSFRTGLNTEAFF

clone_size: NA
v_call: TRBV30
j_call: TRBJ1-6
d_call: NA
cdr3_nt: TGTGCCTGGAGTGGTCTTAATTCACCCCTCCACTTT
cdr3_aa: CAWSGLNSPLHF

clone_size: NA
v_call: TRBV10-3
j_call: TRBJ1-1
d_call: NA
cdr3_nt: TGTGCCATCAGTGACACTCAGAACACTGAAGCTTTCTTT
cdr3_aa: CAISDTQNTEAFF

clone_size: NA
v_call: TRBV5-6
j_call: TRBJ2-7
d_call: NA
cdr3_nt: TGTGCCAGCAGCGGCAGCCGCTACGAGCAGTACTTC
cdr3_aa: CASSGSRYEQYF